The 2 T cell receptor beta chains below come from one sample, sequenced in a study of T-cell reconstitution after alpha-beta-depleted transplantation in children (dated by TCRdb to 2015 to 2016). The label giving this sample's treatment or condition can be read as: allogeneic hematopoietic cell transplantation with graft depleted of TCRalphabeta T cells and CD19 B cells. The library relied on PCR. TCRdb records Illumina HiSeq 2500 as the sequencer. TCR libraries were prepared with molecular barcoding, using unique molecular identifiers to normalize TCRbeta repertoire quantification. TCRdb cleaned the public reads at Q25 with fastp, built clones with MiXCR and kept in-frame beta chains. Rows are unified per CDR3 protein, each entry keeping the most common DNA and genes. The sample data list around 300,000 distinct CDR3 sequences, and around 25% of these were observed just once. The ten largest account for approximately 11% of the sample.

This material consisted of PBMCs, mostly from graft donor cells, taken 180 days after TCRalphabeta/CD19-depleted stem cell transplant. These receptor sequences come from a male patient aged 10 to 17 who had a stem cell transplant for acute lymphoblastic leukemia, so the T cells may come from the graft donor.

This chain uses TRBV12-3 or TRBV12-4 with TRBJ2-4; no clear D. This CDR3 contains 15 residues. V shed 3 bases and J shed 0 bases, with 9 bases lying between them. The CDR3 region is CASSFSQLAKNIQYF. In DNA form, the CDR3 reads TGTGCCAGCAGTTTTTCCCAACTAGCCAAAAACATTCAGTACTTC.

CDR3 DNA sequence: TGTGCCAGCAGTTTTTATAGCAGGAGCCTCGGCTACGAGCAGTACTTC. This sequence encodes CASSFYSRSLGYEQYF. The chain uses TRBV12-3 or TRBV12-4 and TRBJ2-7; no clear D. The CDR3 contains 16 residues. The V and J ends lost 3 bases and 3 bases respectively, with 18 bases between them.